This entry describes one TCR beta chain. Its specificity is unknown. These data come from a study of cytomegalovirus exposure and HLA in healthy donors. Study-wide results and limits: Follow-up analysis found HLA locus-dependent TCR association rates, highest for DRB1 and lowest for HLA-C.

Likely unrecorded immune exposures existed in these nominally healthy donors. PCR was performed using 60 Vbeta and 13 Jbeta primers. Profiling relied on immunoSEQ multiplex PCR, and the TCRdb table lists in-frame clones only, not all of them. The table records 100,000 or so clones, around 80% of them present only once. Sequencing used PBMCs. The sequence came from a female donor in good health and CMV-seronegative.

CDR3 residues: CASRTDQRDTQYF. CDR3 coding DNA: TGTGCCAGCAGGACGGACCAGCGGGATACGCAGTATTTT. V usage is TRBV6-5 and J usage is TRBJ2-3; possibly TRBD2 for D (5 bases). The CDR3 covers 13 residues. The germline V and J ends were trimmed by 6 bases and 6 bases, with 13 bases remaining between them. Germline-derived CDR1 and CDR2 are MNHEY and SVGAGI.